Below, 30 T cell receptor beta chains from the same sample are listed, as sequenced in a study of control samples from healthy donors and cancer patients. Repertoires were generated with immunoSEQ multiplex PCR, while TCRdb's copy carries only in-frame clones and drops some. Of some 130,000 clones listed, 80% to 95% are singletons. Source material: blood. These TCRs come from a man between 18 and 29 years old in good health.

The CDR3 protein is CASSSGGTGSRGEQYV. CDR3 sequence (DNA): TGTGCCAGCAGCTCGGGCGGGACAGGGAGTAGAGGCGAGCAGTACGTC. This chain uses TRBV3-1 (or the pseudogene TRBV3-2) with TRBJ2-7, with 9 bases matching TRBD1. This CDR3 region has 16 residues. Trimming took 5 bases from V and 6 from J; bases not matched to a gene: 14. Germline CDR1 LGHDT, CDR2 YNNKEL (reference sequence).

This rearrangement joins TRBV7-6 to TRBJ2-5; 9 bases line up with TRBD2. V lost 2 bases, J lost 2 bases, and 6 bases stayed unmatched. CDR3 length: 16 amino acids. Germline V gene sequence: CDR1 SGHVS, CDR2 FNYEAQ. Here the CDR3 DNA reads TGTGCCAGCAGCTTACCGGCAGCGGGGGGTCAAGAGACCCAGTACTTC. This codes for CASSLPAAGGQETQYF.

The CDR3 DNA reads as TGTGCCAGTAGTTCGGACAAAATCACCGGGGAGCTGTTTTTT. Translating it yields CASSSDKITGELFF. This chain links TRBV19 with TRBJ2-2; D is perhaps TRBD1 (5 bases). The CDR3 consists of 14 residues. The V end was cut by 5 bases, the J end by 4 bases, with 11 bases between. Germline V gives CDR1 LNHDA, CDR2 SQIVND (reference sequence).

The chain links TRBV6-6 to TRBJ1-6; D ambiguous. The V gene's germline CDR1 is MNHNY and CDR2 SVGAGI (reference sequence). The CDR3 spans 13 residues. Trimming took 4 bases from V and 9 from J, leaving 10 bases between them. The CDR3 reads CASSSEDPSPLHF. The CDR3 DNA follows: TGTGCCAGCAGTTCCGAGGACCCTTCACCCCTCCACTTT.

This clone appeared once. This chain joins TRBV6-2 or TRBV6-3 and TRBJ1-5; 7 bases map to TRBD1. V dropped 2 bases and J dropped 6; count of bases not matched to a gene: 10. The germline CDR1 and CDR2 sequences are MNHEY and SVGEGT. The CDR3 covers 16 residues. Here the CDR3 reads CASSYPWQGGGQPQHF. Here the CDR3 DNA reads TGTGCCAGCAGTTACCCATGGCAGGGGGGTGGTCAGCCCCAGCATTTT.

The rearrangement links TRBV12-5 to TRBJ2-1, with 7 bases aligning to TRBD1. Germline V gene data show CDR1 as LGHNT and CDR2 as FRNRAP. V lost 7 bases to trimming and J lost 2 bases; unmatched junction nucleotides: 5. The CDR3 covers 14 residues. CDR3 protein: CASVLTGTYNEQFF. Here the CDR3 DNA reads TGTGCTAGTGTACTGACAGGGACCTACAATGAGCAGTTCTTC.

The rearrangement joins TRBV7-9 to TRBJ2-2; 12 bases are a match to TRBD1. After removal of 4 bases from V and 7 bases from J, the junction contained 7 bases not matched to a gene. Germline CDR1 SEHNR, CDR2 FQNEAQ (reference sequence). The CDR3 covers 16 residues. CDR3 nucleotides: TGTGCCAGCAGCTCCACCGGGACAGGGGGCCACGGGGAGCTGTTTTTT. Translation gives CASSSTGTGGHGELFF.

The gene calls are TRBV18 and TRBJ2-6; TRBD1 or TRBD2 may be the D gene (5 bases each). V lost 2 bases and J 0 bases, leaving 14 bases between the germline ends. The CDR3 is 18 amino acids. CDR1 is KGHSH and CDR2 is LQKENI in the germline V gene. The CDR3 sequence is CASSPFDLGVSGANVLTF. The DNA for the CDR3 is TGTGCCAGCTCACCATTTGATTTGGGGGTCTCTGGGGCCAACGTCCTGACTTTC.

The chain carries TRBV7-2 and TRBJ1-1, with D possibly being TRBD1 (5 bases). This CDR3 is 13 amino acids long. Trimming cost V 7 bases and J 4 bases, with 13 bases left between them. Germline V gene sequence: CDR1 SGHTA, CDR2 FQGNSA. The CDR3: CASTKRGGTEAFF. The CDR3 DNA is TGTGCCAGCACCAAGCGGGGGGGCACTGAAGCTTTCTTT. Full variable domain (outside the CDR3, taken from reference TRBV7-2 and TRBJ1-1): GAGVSQSPSNKVTEKGKDVELRCDPISGHTALYWYRQSLGQGLEFLIYFQGNSAPDKSGLPSDRFSAERTGGSVSTLTIQRTQQEDSAVYLCASTKRGGTEAFFGQGTRLTVV.

The CDR3, as DNA: TGTGCCAGTATATCGGTGGTTGGCTACACCTTC. Translated: CASISVVGYTF. This chain uses TRBV19 with TRBJ1-2; D ambiguous. Germline loops: CDR1 LNHDA, CDR2 SQIVND (reference sequence). V was clipped by 7 bases and J by 7 bases, with 10 bases between them. This CDR3 comprises 11 residues.

With regard to this clone: Other nucleotide sequences from this sample produce the same CDR3. The chain is built from TRBV24-1 and TRBJ2-2, with D unresolved. The CDR3 has 12 residues. The germline V gene encodes CDR1 KGHDR and CDR2 SFDVKD. V lost 3 bases and J 4 bases, leaving 2 bases between the germline ends. CDR3 sequence: CATSDPTGELFF. DNA of the CDR3: TGTGCCACCAGTGATCCCACCGGGGAGCTGTTTTTT.

This chain joins TRBV30 and TRBJ1-1; 7 bases fit TRBD1. The CDR3 has 12 residues. CDR1 and CDR2 from the germline V gene are GTSNPN and SVGIG (reference sequence). V lost 4 bases, J lost 4 bases, and 3 bases stayed unmatched. This chain's CDR3 is CAWNRGFTEAFF. The CDR3 nucleotides are TGTGCCTGGAACAGGGGATTCACTGAAGCTTTCTTT.

V and J are TRBV2 and TRBJ2-5; D is possibly TRBD2 (6 bases). Looked up from germline, CDR1 is SNHLY and CDR2 is FYNNEI. The germline V and J ends were trimmed by 7 bases and 3 bases, with 15 bases remaining between them. The CDR3 runs 14 residues. In DNA form, the CDR3 reads TGTGCCAGCAACGGGGCGGGACGGAAAGAGACCCAGTACTTC. The encoded protein is CASNGAGRKETQYF.

The J gene is TRBJ2-5, the V gene TRBV11-2, with 10 bases fitting TRBD2. Germline V CDR1 and CDR2: SGHAT, FQNNGV. V trimming: 7 bases; J trimming: 3 bases; junction bases outside the gene matches: 8. The CDR3 covers 15 residues. DNA of the CDR3: TGTGCCAGCACCGTAACTAGCGGGGCCAAAGAGACCCAGTACTTC. It translates to CASTVTSGAKETQYF.

This clone is a singleton in its sample. The V and J genes are TRBV11-1 and TRBJ2-1; 14 nucleotides line up with TRBD2. CDR1 is SGHAT, CDR2 FQDESV, per germline (reference sequence). The V and J ends lost 4 bases and 4 bases, in that order; junction bases with no gene match: 3. The CDR3 has 16 residues. CDR3: CASSSGLAGGYNEQFF. The DNA for the CDR3 is TGTGCCAGCAGCTCCGGACTAGCGGGGGGATACAATGAGCAGTTCTTC.

The V call is TRBV27, the J call TRBJ2-2, with 7 bases aligning to TRBD2. V dropped 5 bases and J dropped 4; count of bases not matched to a gene: 16. CDR1 and CDR2 (germline): MNHEY, SMNVEV (reference sequence). The CDR3 extends over 18 amino acids. DNA of the CDR3: TGTGCCAGCAGTCTCGCCGGGTGGGCGGGAGCGATCACCGGGGAGCTGTTTTTT. Its translation: CASSLAGWAGAITGELFF.

V usage is TRBV27 and J usage is TRBJ1-5; no reliable D call. This CDR3 contains 13 residues. V was pared by 2 bases and J by 4 bases, with 6 bases between. Germline-derived CDR1 and CDR2 are MNHEY and SMNVEV (reference sequence). This CDR3 is CASSLALNQPQHF. The DNA for the CDR3 is TGTGCCAGCAGTTTAGCTTTGAATCAGCCCCAGCATTTT.

The chain recombines TRBV6-1 with TRBJ2-1; D is ambiguous. The CDR3 is made up of 13 amino acids. The germline V gene encodes CDR1 MNHNS and CDR2 SASEGT. The V and J ends lost 3 bases and 4 bases respectively, with 7 bases between them. The CDR3 DNA follows: TGTGCCAGCAGTGATGTAGGTTACAATGAGCAGTTCTTC. Protein sequence: CASSDVGYNEQFF.

This chain uses TRBV2 with TRBJ1-6, with D maybe TRBD1 (5 bases). The CDR3 spans 14 residues. The V gene's germline CDR1 is SNHLY and CDR2 FYNNEI. Between the trimmed V and J ends, which lost 3 bases and 7 bases, there was a span of 10 bases. The CDR3 protein is CASSEGLINSPLHF. Here the CDR3 DNA reads TGTGCCAGCAGTGAGGGACTGATAAATTCACCCCTCCACTTT.

In its sample, this clone was seen once. For the CDR3, the DNA is TGTGCCAGCAGCGCTGGGACAGGGGCTAACGAGCAGTACGTC. It encodes CASSAGTGANEQYV. The rearrangement joins TRBV5-4 to TRBJ2-7; 10 bases align to TRBD1. The CDR3 runs to 14 residues. V lost 4 bases and J lost 5; bases outside the gene matches: 6. Germline values: CDR1 SGHNT, CDR2 YYREEE (reference sequence).

In this sample, this clone turned up once. This sequence joins TRBV5-1 and TRBJ1-3; 9 positions match TRBD1. This CDR3 is built from 16 residues. Germline lookup yields CDR1 SGHRS and CDR2 YFSETQ. V lost 0 bases and J lost 6; bases outside the gene matches: 7. The CDR3 loop is CASSLVVQGAENTIYF. The CDR3 nucleotides are TGCGCCAGCAGCTTGGTTGTACAGGGGGCGGAAAACACCATATATTTT.

The CDR3 reads CASSDSKVAGANLACEQYF. CDR3 nucleotides: TGTGCCAGCAGTGACTCGAAGGTAGCGGGGGCGAATCTCGCCTGTGAGCAGTACTTC. The chain joins TRBV6-4 to TRBJ2-7; 9 nucleotides agree with TRBD2. CDR3 length: 19 amino acids. Germline CDR1 reads MRHNA; CDR2 reads SNTAGT. Trimming cost V 0 bases and J 7 bases; bases outside gene matches: 19.

This clone was found a few times. V and J are TRBV27 and TRBJ1-2; no definite D call. The V gene's germline CDR1 is MNHEY and CDR2 SMNVEV (reference sequence). Trimming cost V 5 bases and J 2 bases, with 9 bases left between them. This CDR3 contains 13 residues. The CDR3 spells CASSTQPNYGYTF. The CDR3 bases are TGTGCCAGCAGTACCCAGCCGAACTATGGCTACACCTTC.

The J gene is TRBJ1-1, the V gene TRBV7-2; tentatively, D is TRBD1 (6 bases). V was cut by 4 bases and J by 8 bases, with 14 bases left in between. CDR1 is SGHTA, CDR2 FQGNSA, per germline. The CDR3 runs 13 residues. The DNA for the CDR3 is TGTGCCAGCAGCTCTGGTCCGGGGGCAGAAGCTTTCTTT. Translation gives CASSSGPGAEAFF.

The V call is TRBV7-2, the J call TRBJ1-6; 11 bases map to TRBD1. In germline, CDR1 is SGHTA, CDR2 FQGNSA. The CDR3 totals 15 residues. Trimming removed 5 bases from V and 7 bases from J; junction bases left unmatched: 4. The CDR3 DNA follows: TGTGCCAGCAGCGACCGGGACAGGGGGAATTCACCCCTCCACTTT. Translated, it gives CASSDRDRGNSPLHF.

This chain uses TRBV6-5 with TRBJ2-1, with TRBD1 matching 7 bases. The V gene end was trimmed by 4 bases and the J gene end by 2 bases; junction bases not matched to a gene: 8. Germline V gene data show CDR1 as MNHEY and CDR2 as SVGAGI. The CDR3 consists of 16 residues. The CDR3 protein is CASSSDREGTYNEQFF. The CDR3 DNA is TGTGCCAGCAGTTCCGACAGGGAAGGGACCTACAATGAGCAGTTCTTC.

The V gene is TRBV4-3, the J gene TRBJ1-1; D might be TRBD1 (6 bases). The CDR3 has 16 amino acids. Trimming took off 4 bases at V and 3 bases at J, with 18 bases between the two ends. Germline V gene data show CDR1 as LGHNA and CDR2 as YSLEER. CDR3 DNA: TGCGCCAGCAGCCCAGAGCGCCAGGGGATGGACACTGAAGCTTTCTTT. It codes for CASSPERQGMDTEAFF.

The V and J genes are TRBV3-1 (or the pseudogene TRBV3-2) and TRBJ2-5, with 7 bases lining up with TRBD2. CDR1 and CDR2 (germline): LGHDT, YNNKEL (reference sequence). The CDR3 runs 12 residues. V was pared by 1 base and J by 10 bases, with 3 bases of the junction left unmatched. In DNA, the CDR3 is TGTGCCAGCAGCCAAGGGGGCGGGGGCCAGTACTTC. Amino acid sequence: CASSQGGGGQYF.

The chain employs TRBV12-3 or TRBV12-4 and TRBJ2-1, with D uncertain. The CDR3 loop spans 13 amino acids. Between the trimmed V and J ends, which lost 6 bases and 0 bases, there was a span of 6 bases. CDR3 DNA: TGTGCCAGCAGGGTTGGCTCCTACAATGAGCAGTTCTTC. It translates to CASRVGSYNEQFF.

V and J are TRBV19 and TRBJ1-2, with TRBD1 identical over 10 bases. CDR3 size: 14 residues. V gave up 5 bases and J gave up 6 bases; unmatched junction bases: 6. The germline V gene encodes CDR1 LNHDA and CDR2 SQIVND (reference sequence). The CDR3 DNA reads as TGTGCCAGTAGTGGGAGACAGGGGGCAGATGGCTACACCTTC. Translation gives CASSGRQGADGYTF.